This T cell receptor (beta chain) was identified during a study of cytomegalovirus exposure and HLA in healthy donors. The study ran its PCR with 60 Vbeta and 13 Jbeta primers. The protocol was immunoSEQ multiplex PCR, while the TCRdb copy is restricted to in-frame clones and leaves out a portion. The data contain approximately 150,000 clones, roughly a tenth of them singletons. CDR3 size: 12 residues. Germline loops: CDR1 ENHRY, CDR2 SYGVKD. V was trimmed by 3 bases and J by 6 bases, leaving 6 bases between them. This clone has only a few counts. The specimen sequenced was PBMCs. The rearrangement joins TRBV10-3 to TRBJ1-5; D not resolved. This TCR was recovered from a male donor in good health and CMV-seronegative. Here the CDR3 reads CAISEAGQPQHF. The CDR3 nucleotides read TGTGCCATCAGTGAAGCAGGTCAGCCCCAGCATTTT.